This T cell receptor (beta chain) was recovered during a study of blood T cell repertoires in COVID-19 (TCRdb year 2020). For the wider study: Collaborator samples came from the United States, Italy and Spain and covered acute and convalescent phases of COVID-19. Where available, HLA class I and class II types were obtained from metadata supplied by the sample provider rather than from assay-based typing. Samples were obtained from the ongoing ImmuneRACE study (first 160 participants) and from over a thousand subjects provided by 6 global collaborators. A de-identified subject ID, COVID-19 status, age in years and sex were almost always included in the sample metadata. The repertoires were made available in a free public database intended to serve as a resource for research on the immune response to SARS-CoV-2. The dataset comprised deeply sampled blood TCRbeta repertoires from subjects exposed to, actively infected with, or recovered from COVID-19. The material from the prospective study consisted of cDNA or gDNA derived from T cells, B-cell-depleted T cells, or PBMCs. General study outcomes and caveats: The amount of clinical and demographic metadata varied by source and participant and was provided uncurated.

The collaborating institutions used their own protocols to collect whole blood in K2EDTA tubes. Collaborator samples were shipped for TCRbeta analysis as frozen whole blood, isolated PBMCs, or DNA extracted from either sample type. This clone was picked up a small number of times. Its cognate antigen has yet to be identified. Within one base of it there is no much larger clone, and no base qualities were kept. The immunoSEQ Assay, a bias-controlled multiplex PCR, was used to amplify TCRbeta CDR3 regions from genomic DNA. Regarding the original processing steps: Nucleated cell counts per sample were estimated from amplification of reference gene primers within the assay. To quantify the absolute abundance of each unique TCRbeta CDR3 rearrangement, sequence reads were collapsed and filtered. For each sample, productive Simpson clonality was calculated as the square root of Simpson's diversity index across productive rearrangements. TCRdb re-hosts the immuneACCESS table, in-frame sequences only. Its copies lack some clones; in the studies checked, an unresolved V gene accounts for under half of them, and the cause for the rest is not known. D and trimming come from the DNA, and the V and J calls and clone size come from that table. The sample includes 40,000 or so clones, with 80% to 90% observed a single time. 4.5% to 6.5% of the sample is in the top ten clones.

Germline trimming amounts to 5 bases on V and 5 bases on J, with 8 as the count of junction bases outside the gene matches. The germline V gene (reference sequence) specifies SEHNR as CDR1 and FQNEAQ as CDR2. The CDR3 holds 15 amino acids from the cysteine to the phenylalanine. Only CDR3 DNA is held: 45 bases, read in frame from base 1. The sequenced sample was peripheral blood. The TCR comes from a man aged 35 to 55 with active COVID-19. Recombination joined TRBV7-9 with TRBJ2-2; 7 nucleotides in the junction match TRBD2. CDR3 reads: CASSGLGRGTGELFF. The sequence in DNA is TGTGCCAGCAGCGGACTAGGCCGAGGTACCGGGGAGCTGTTTTTT.